This T cell receptor (beta chain) was recorded in a study of blood T cell repertoires in COVID-19. Source study methods: Estimation of nucleated cell counts relied on the amplification of reference gene primers. The method was immunoSEQ multiplex PCR; TCRdb's version includes in-frame clones alone and lacks a portion of them. V and J calls and clone size follow that table, whereas D and trimming were derived from the DNA. This table has 200,000 to 300,000 clones, approximately 78% appearing once. This receptor was obtained from a woman aged 60-75 years with active or convalescent COVID-19. Sequenced: peripheral blood.

CDR3 region: CASSLNRGGNSPLHF. CDR3 in DNA: TGTGCCAGTAGTCTCAACAGGGGGGGAAATTCACCCCTCCACTTT. The chain recombines TRBV19 with TRBJ1-6; the match to TRBD1 covers 8 bases. This CDR3 comprises 15 residues. The ends lost 5 bases at V and 7 bases at J; junction bases unmatched: 7. Germline V gene lookup returns CDR1 LNHDA and CDR2 SQIVND (reference sequence).